These 17 T cell receptor beta chains were sequenced from one sample in a study of cytomegalovirus exposure and HLA in healthy donors. Assay: immunoSEQ multiplex PCR; the TCRdb copy retains only in-frame clones and omits some. This sample has about 140,000 clones; around 80% occur once, and the top ten carry roughly 27%. The sequenced material came from PBMCs. Every receptor here comes from a young man in good health and CMV-seropositive.

The V call is TRBV9, the J call TRBJ2-2; 7 bases fit TRBD2. The CDR3 length is 15 residues. Germline V CDR1 and CDR2: SGDLS, YYNGEE. Trimming cost V 0 bases and J 4 bases; bases outside gene matches: 3. CDR3 nucleotides: TGTGCCAGCAGCGTAGCCCCGGGAGGCACCGGGGAGCTGTTTTTT. This sequence encodes CASSVAPGGTGELFF. The whole variable domain, remainder taken from reference TRBV9 and TRBJ2-2, is DSGVTQTPKHLITATGQRVTLRCSPRSGDLSVYWYQQSLDQGLQFLIQYYNGEERAKGNILERFSAQQFPDLHSELNLSSLELGDSALYFCASSVAPGGTGELFFGEGSRLTVL.

The CDR3 coding sequence is TGTGCCTGGTCCAGGGGTCGGGATCCCATTTATGGCTACACCTTC. Protein sequence: CAWSRGRDPIYGYTF. The rearrangement joins TRBV30 to TRBJ1-2, with D perhaps matching TRBD1 (6 bases). CDR1 GTSNPN and CDR2 SVGIG come from the germline V gene (reference sequence). Trimming removed 5 bases at V and 5 bases at J, with 21 bases between. CDR3 size: 15 residues.

The chain carries TRBV5-1 and TRBJ1-1; D call uncertain. Germline V gene sequence: CDR1 SGHRS, CDR2 YFSETQ. V was cut by 7 bases and J by 2 bases, with 12 bases left in between. This CDR3 spans 13 amino acids. CDR3 residues: CASQGGPNTEAFF. CDR3 sequence (DNA): TGCGCCAGCCAAGGAGGGCCCAACACTGAAGCTTTCTTT.

The genes are TRBV7-3 and TRBJ1-1, with no clear D. Germline V gives CDR1 SGHTA, CDR2 FQGTGA. V was cut by 1 base and J by 9 bases, with 12 bases left in between. The CDR3 is 13 residues long. In nucleotides, the CDR3 is TGTGCCAGCAGCTTAAATACGGGTGGAAAAGCTTTCTTT. Encoded protein: CASSLNTGGKAFF.

This clone was recorded a few times. CDR3 protein: CASKQAYEQYF. CDR3 in DNA: TGTGCCAGCAAACAGGCCTACGAGCAGTACTTC. The V call is TRBV6-1, the J call TRBJ2-7; D might be TRBD1 (5 bases). Germline values: CDR1 MNHNS, CDR2 SASEGT. V was trimmed by 7 bases and J by 2 bases, leaving 6 bases between them. The CDR3 is 11 amino acids.

The chain employs TRBV6-5 and TRBJ1-2, with a possible D match to TRBD1 (6 bases). CDR1 and CDR2 (germline): MNHEY, SVGAGI. The V end was cut by 5 bases, the J end by 8 bases, with 15 bases between. The CDR3 loop spans 13 amino acids. The CDR3 sequence is CASSLGAGGGYTF. The CDR3 DNA is TGTGCCAGCAGTCTGGGGGCGGGTGGGGGCTACACCTTC.

J is TRBJ2-2 and V is TRBV30; 13 bases agree with TRBD2. This CDR3 region has 18 residues. V lost 2 bases, J lost 9 bases, and 15 bases stayed unmatched. Germline CDR1 and CDR2: GTSNPN and SVGIG (reference sequence). The CDR3 DNA reads TGTGCCTGGAGTCTCACCCGGGGGACTAGCGGGAAGGGTCGGGAGCTGTTTTTT. As protein: CAWSLTRGTSGKGRELFF.

This clone was recorded only once. This sequence joins TRBV9 and TRBJ1-5; possibly TRBD1 for D (6 bases). The CDR3 is made up of 15 amino acids. V lost 4 bases to trimming and J lost 4 bases, with 15 bases between them. Germline CDR1 and CDR2: SGDLS and YYNGEE. The CDR3 reads CASSKQTGLNQPQHF. The CDR3 nucleotides read TGTGCCAGCAGCAAACAAACAGGGTTGAATCAGCCCCAGCATTTT.

The rearrangement joins TRBV11-3 to TRBJ2-7; 12 bases align to TRBD2. The ends lost 5 bases at V and 9 bases at J; junction bases unmatched: 11. Germline V lookup: CDR1 SGHNT, CDR2 YENEEA. This CDR3 has 15 residues. The CDR3 region has the DNA TGTGCCAGCAGCGATGGACTAGCGGGATCAGGGGGGCAGTACTTC. Residues: CASSDGLAGSGGQYF.

DNA for the CDR3: TGTGCCAGCAGCCAACCCGGGACTAGCTTTGAGACCCAGTACTTC. Translation gives CASSQPGTSFETQYF. The chain recombines TRBV4-2 with TRBJ2-5; 9 bases fit TRBD2. The CDR3 has 15 residues. In germline, CDR1 is LGHNA, CDR2 YNFKEQ. J gave up 5 bases and V 2 bases, and 6 bases lay outside the gene matches.

The rearrangement joins TRBV27 to TRBJ2-1, with 8 bases that match TRBD2. CDR3 length equals 15 residues. Germline CDR1 is MNHEY and CDR2 is SMNVEV (reference sequence). Germline trimming cut 2 bases from V and 8 bases from J; bases unmatched to any gene: 8. CDR3 protein: CASSLKAGVVHEQFF. The CDR3 DNA is TGTGCCAGCAGTTTAAAAGCGGGAGTCGTCCATGAGCAGTTCTTC.

The chain recombines TRBV10-3 with TRBJ1-1; 7 bases agree with TRBD1. Per the germline V gene, CDR1 is ENHRY and CDR2 is SYGVKD. V trimming: 5 bases; J trimming: 3 bases; junction bases outside the gene matches: 6. This CDR3 comprises 14 residues. CDR3 region: CAISRTGMDTEAFF. The CDR3 region has the DNA TGTGCCATCAGTCGGACAGGCATGGACACTGAAGCTTTCTTT.

This chain joins TRBV10-3 and TRBJ1-2; D remains ambiguous. Per the germline V gene, CDR1 is ENHRY and CDR2 is SYGVKD. The CDR3 has 13 amino acids. V was cut by 10 bases and J by 6 bases, with 18 bases left in between. The CDR3 bases are TGTGCCACGACGGCGGGCTGGGGTGATGGCTACACCTTC. The encoded protein is CATTAGWGDGYTF.

The gene calls are TRBV11-2 and TRBJ1-4; possibly TRBD1 for D (5 bases). The CDR3 is 14 amino acids. Germline values: CDR1 SGHAT, CDR2 FQNNGV. The ends were cut back, 5 bases at V and 5 bases at J, with 12 bases in the middle. CDR3 DNA: TGTGCCAGCAGCCCGACAGCTTTGAATGAAAAACTGTTTTTT. Translated, it gives CASSPTALNEKLFF.

CDR3 amino acids: CASSQGFPRANTEAFF. The CDR3 DNA reads as TGTGCCAGCAGCCAAGGGTTCCCGCGGGCCAACACTGAAGCTTTCTTT. The chain combines TRBV14 with TRBJ1-1; no clear D. The CDR3 extends over 16 amino acids. CDR1 is SGHDN and CDR2 is FVKESK in the germline V gene. The V end lost 1 base, the J end lost 2 bases, and 14 bases lay between the germline ends.

This chain uses TRBV10-3 with TRBJ1-4; 8 bases line up with TRBD1. The CDR3 loop spans 17 amino acids. The germline V gene encodes CDR1 ENHRY and CDR2 SYGVKD. V shed 0 bases, J shed 8 bases, and the junction held 11 bases outside the gene matches. The CDR3 DNA reads as TGTGCCATCAGTGAGTCCAGTGTGACAGGGGAAGGCGAAAAACTGTTTTTT. Amino acid sequence: CAISESSVTGEGEKLFF.

The chain has TRBV29-1 and TRBJ1-2; D is possibly TRBD1 (5 bases). V shed 3 bases and J shed 8 bases, with 16 bases lying between them. This CDR3 spans 13 amino acids. Germline values: CDR1 SQVTM, CDR2 ANQGSEA. The DNA of the CDR3 is TGCAGCGTTGATTATGTAAGGGGTGGCGGCTACACCTTC. Translated: CSVDYVRGGGYTF.